The subject of this entry is one T cell receptor beta chain. The sample is drawn from a study of blood T cell repertoires in COVID-19. The assay was immunoSEQ multiplex PCR, and TCRdb's table has in-frame clones only and misses some. The sample lists about 59,000 clones, 79% occurring once. The source material was peripheral blood. This TCR was recovered from a man aged 55-75 years with acute or convalescent COVID-19.

The CDR3 sequence: CATGQGGNQPQHF. The CDR3 nucleotides read TGTGCCACCGGACAGGGGGGCAATCAGCCCCAGCATTTT. This rearrangement joins TRBV6-5 to TRBJ1-5, with TRBD1 matching over 10 bases. The junction had 2 bases not matched to a gene; V was cut back by 10 bases and J by 2 bases. The CDR3 sequence is 13 residues long. Germline loops: CDR1 MNHEY, CDR2 SVGAGI.